The source of this TCR beta chain is a study of blood T cell repertoires in COVID-19. Across the study: The United States, Italy and Spain provided the acute and convalescent COVID-19 samples. The cDNA or gDNA used as material had been derived from T cells, B-cell-depleted T cells, or PBMCs.

Per the authors' pipeline: The authors estimated nucleated cell counts from reference gene primer amplification. Sequencing used immunoSEQ multiplex PCR; TCRdb keeps in-frame clones, though not all of them. V, J and clone size were drawn from that table, and D and trimming were deduced from the DNA. The data hold 180,000 or so clones, with 70% to 90% observed a single time. Sequenced material: peripheral blood. The receptor comes from a human donor with active or convalescent COVID-19. The donor label of this sample is uncertain.

The CDR3 DNA reads as TGTGCCAGCACCCCGACGGGGTCTGGGGCCAACGTCCTGACTTTC. This encodes CASTPTGSGANVLTF. The chain is built from TRBV6-5 and TRBJ2-6, with D possibly TRBD2 on 5 matching bases. V was trimmed by 7 bases and J by 1 base, leaving 11 bases between them. Germline CDR1 is MNHEY and CDR2 is SVGAGI. This CDR3 spans 15 amino acids.